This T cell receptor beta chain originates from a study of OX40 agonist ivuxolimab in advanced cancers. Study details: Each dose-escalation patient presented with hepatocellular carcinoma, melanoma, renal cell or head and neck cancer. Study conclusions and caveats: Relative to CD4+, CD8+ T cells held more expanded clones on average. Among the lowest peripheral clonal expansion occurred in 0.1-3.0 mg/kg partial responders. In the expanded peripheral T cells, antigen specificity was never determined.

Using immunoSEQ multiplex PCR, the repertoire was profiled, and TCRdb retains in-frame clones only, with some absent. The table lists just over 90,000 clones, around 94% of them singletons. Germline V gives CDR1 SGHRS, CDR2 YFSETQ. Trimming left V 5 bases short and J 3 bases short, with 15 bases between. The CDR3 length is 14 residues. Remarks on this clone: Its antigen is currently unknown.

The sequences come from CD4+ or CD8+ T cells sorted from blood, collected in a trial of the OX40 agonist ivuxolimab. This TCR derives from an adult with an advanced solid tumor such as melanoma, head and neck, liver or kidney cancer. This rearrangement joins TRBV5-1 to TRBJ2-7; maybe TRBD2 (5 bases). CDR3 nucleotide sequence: TGCGCCAGCAGTCATAAAGAGGGCGTCTACGAGCAGTACTTC. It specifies CASSHKEGVYEQYF.